The T cell receptor (beta chain) under discussion was sequenced for a study of beta chain features in type 1 diabetes. Looked up from germline, CDR1 is SGHTA and CDR2 is FQGNSA. This CDR3 has 13 residues. Trimming removed 5 bases at V and 2 bases at J, with 9 bases between. Sequencing targeted expressed TCRB transcripts, as all isolated RNA had been reverse transcribed. Generated by immunoSEQ multiplex PCR, the TCRdb table keeps only in-frame clones and is missing some. Of about 330,000 clones in the sample, approximately 10% are singletons; the top ten hold under 0.02%. The specimen sequenced was naive CD4+ T cells from blood. This receptor was taken from a woman in her thirties in good health. The V and J genes are TRBV7-2 and TRBJ1-1, with D uncertain. CDR3 amino acids: CASSGRGNTEAFF. The CDR3 bases are TGTGCCAGCAGCGGACGGGGAAACACTGAAGCTTTCTTT.